One T cell receptor (beta chain) is described in this entry. The antigen remains undetermined. The data are from a study of PD-1 blockade in mismatch repair-deficient tumors. Overall study results and limits: Tumor-resident clones, often undetectable pretreatment in blood, expanded then contracted after pembrolizumab.

Germline V CDR1 and CDR2: MNHEY, SVGAGI. The length of the CDR3 is 16 residues. TCRdb's table, derived via immunoSEQ multiplex PCR, lists solely in-frame clones and lacks some. The sample consists of about 38,000 clones, approximately 85% of them appearing once. Sequenced material: peripheral blood, taken around 75 weeks after starting pembrolizumab. The V call is TRBV6-5, the J call TRBJ2-5; a weak D match, TRBD2 (5 bases). The tail of the sequence fits TRBJ2-7 better, so the J call may be wrong. The receptor was derived from an adult with mismatch repair-deficient cancer. The CDR3 nucleotides are TGTGCCAGCAGTTACAGTAGCGTATCGAGCTCCTACGAGCAGTACTTC. This codes for CASSYSSVSSSYEQYF.